This paragraph reports one T cell receptor beta chain. Its specificity is unknown. CDR1 and CDR2 (germline): LNHDA, SQIVND (reference sequence). Trimming removed 8 bases from V and 7 bases from J, with 21 bases in between. CDR3 length equals 14 residues. Sequencing used immunoSEQ multiplex PCR; TCRdb keeps in-frame clones, though not all of them. Altogether 150,000 to 200,000 clones are present, around 89% being singletons, with the ten largest covering roughly 4%. The record originates from a study of T cell responses to AZD1222 COVID-19 vaccine. Study-level findings and limits: There were repertoire samples only from the period after the peak T cell response. Increases in Spike-specific TCR breadth and depth were seen after two AZD1222 doses. Reports say nearly half of spike-specific TCRs go after unmutated variant regions.

The sequence was collected from an adult who received the MenACWY meningococcal vaccine as a control. The chain links TRBV19 to TRBJ2-7; possible D gene TRBD2, 6 bases. Material: peripheral blood, obtained 28 days after the second dose of the MenACWY control vaccine. CDR3 sequence reads: CASGRTISTEEQYF. The CDR3 coding sequence is TGTGCCAGTGGAAGGACTATCTCTACCGAGGAGCAGTACTTC.